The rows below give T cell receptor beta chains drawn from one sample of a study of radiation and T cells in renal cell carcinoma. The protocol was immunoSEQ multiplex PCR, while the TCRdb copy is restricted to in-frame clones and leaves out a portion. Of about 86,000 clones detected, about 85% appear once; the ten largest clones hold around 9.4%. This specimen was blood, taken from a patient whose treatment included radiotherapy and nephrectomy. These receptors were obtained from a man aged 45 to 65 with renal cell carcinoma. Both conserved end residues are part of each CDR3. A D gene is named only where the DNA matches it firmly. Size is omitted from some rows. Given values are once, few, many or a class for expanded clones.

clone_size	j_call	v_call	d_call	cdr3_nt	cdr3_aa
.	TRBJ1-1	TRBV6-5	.	TGTGCCAGCAGTTACTCGCCAGCCCTGAACACTGAAGCTTTCTTT	CASSYSPALNTEAFF
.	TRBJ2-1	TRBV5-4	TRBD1	TGTGCCAGCAGCTGGGGGACAGGCGAATACAATGAGCAGTTCTTC	CASSWGTGEYNEQFF
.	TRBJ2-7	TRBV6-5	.	TGTGCCAGCAGTTACGCTGCAGGTCCCTACGAGCAGTACTTC	CASSYAAGPYEQYF
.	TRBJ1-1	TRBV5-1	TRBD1	TGCGCCAGCAGCCGCGGGGACAGGGAGGAGACTGAAGCTTTCTTT	CASSRGDREETEAFF
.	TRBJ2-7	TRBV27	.	TGTGCCAGCAGTTTATCCCTAGCGTCCTACGAGCAGTACTTC	CASSLSLASYEQYF
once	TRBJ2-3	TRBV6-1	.	TGTGCCAGCAGCGCCGCATCCACGCAGTATTTT	CASSAASTQYF
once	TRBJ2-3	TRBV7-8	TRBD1	TGTGCCAGCAGCCCGGACAGGGGCCGTCAGTATTTT	CASSPDRGRQYF
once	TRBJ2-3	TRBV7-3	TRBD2	TGTGCCAGCAGCACCGGGACTAGCGGAGGGACGCAGTATTTT	CASSTGTSGGTQYF
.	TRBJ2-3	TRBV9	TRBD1	TGTGCCAGCAGCGTAGAAACAGGGGGCGGCACAGATACGCAGTATTTT	CASSVETGGGTDTQYF
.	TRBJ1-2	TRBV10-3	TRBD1	TGTGCCATCAGAGGGACAGACAACTATGGCTACACCTTC	CAIRGTDNYGYTF
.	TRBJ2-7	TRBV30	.	TGTGCCTGGATTTCGGCCTACGAGCAGTACTTC	CAWISAYEQYF
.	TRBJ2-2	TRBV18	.	TGTGCCAGCTCAGGGATAGGACGGACCACCGGGGAGCTGTTTTTT	CASSGIGRTTGELFF
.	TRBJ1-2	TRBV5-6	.	TGTGCCAGCAGCTGGGCACGGGGGCAGGACTATGGCTACACCTTC	CASSWARGQDYGYTF
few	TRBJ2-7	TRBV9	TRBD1	TGTGCCAGCAGCCAAGGGGGCTTCGAGCAGTACTTC	CASSQGGFEQYF
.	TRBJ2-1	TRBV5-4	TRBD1	TGTGCCAGCGGTGGACAGGGGATATCCAATGAGCAGTTCTTC	CASGGQGISNEQFF
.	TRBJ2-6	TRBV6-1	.	TGTGCCAGCAGTGAACAAGCATTCACTGGGGCCAACGTCCTGACTTTC	CASSEQAFTGANVLTF